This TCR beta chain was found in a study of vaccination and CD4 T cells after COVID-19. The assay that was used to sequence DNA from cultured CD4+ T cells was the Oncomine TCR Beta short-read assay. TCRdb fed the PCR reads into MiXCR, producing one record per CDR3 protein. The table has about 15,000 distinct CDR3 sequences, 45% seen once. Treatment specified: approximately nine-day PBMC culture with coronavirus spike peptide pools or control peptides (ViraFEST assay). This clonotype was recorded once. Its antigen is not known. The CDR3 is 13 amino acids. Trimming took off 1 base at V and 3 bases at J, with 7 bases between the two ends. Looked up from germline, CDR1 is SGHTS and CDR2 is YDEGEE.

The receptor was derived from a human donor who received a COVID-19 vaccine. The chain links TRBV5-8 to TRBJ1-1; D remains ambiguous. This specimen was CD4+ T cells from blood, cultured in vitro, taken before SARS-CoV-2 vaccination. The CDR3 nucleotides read TGTGCCAGCAGCTTGTCTTTAGACACTGAAGCTTTCTTT. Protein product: CASSLSLDTEAFF.